These T cell receptor beta chains were read from a single sample in a study of shared clonotypes between healthy human individuals. Only in-frame clones appear in the TCRdb table, and some are missing; sequencing was by immunoSEQ multiplex PCR. The data contain some 1 million clones, approximately 68% of them singletons. Sequences were obtained from memory CD4+ T cells sorted from blood. These TCRs come from a young man in good health. Both conserved end residues are part of each CDR3. The D gene is left open where the match is weak. Only part of the rows carry a size: once, few, many, or a class if the clone is expanded.

>.|13|TRBV2|.|TRBJ2-7
TGTGCCAGCAGTGTTGAGGGAGAGTACGAGCAGTACTTC
CASSVEGEYEQYF
>once|15|TRBV2|.|TRBJ2-4
TGTGCCAGCAGTGAATGGAGTCAAGGCAAAAACATTCAGTACTTC
CASSEWSQGKNIQYF
>.|16|TRBV21-1|.|TRBJ2-7
TGTGCCAGCAGCAAAGCTGCCGCGAGAGCCTCCTACGAGCAGTACTTC
CASSKAAARASYEQYF
>.|14|TRBV28|.|TRBJ1-1
TGTGCCAGCAGTTTAATGGGGGCCTACGCTGAAGCTTTCTTT
CASSLMGAYAEAFF
>.|15|TRBV7-2|.|TRBJ2-7
TGTGCCAGCAGCTTAGCCCAGACAGTATCCTACGAGCAGTACTTC
CASSLAQTVSYEQYF
>.|10|TRBV25-1|.|TRBJ2-7
TGTGCCAGCAGTGGATCCGTGGGGTACTTC
CASSGSVGYF
>few|15|TRBV14|.|TRBJ1-3
TGTGCCAGCAGCCAAGGCGTATACTCTGGAAACACCATATATTTT
CASSQGVYSGNTIYF
>.|16|TRBV7-2|TRBD2|TRBJ2-3
TGTGCCAGCAGCGGACCCGGGACTAGCGGTTCAGATACGCAGTATTTT
CASSGPGTSGSDTQYF
>.|16|TRBV10-2|TRBD2|TRBJ2-1
TGCGCCAGCAGACCCACTAGCGGGGGTTTCAACAATGAGCAGTTCTTC
CASRPTSGGFNNEQFF
>few|15|TRBV7-2|.|TRBJ1-1
TGTGCCAGCAGCGGTAATGGGGGACGGAACACTGAAGCTTTCTTT
CASSGNGGRNTEAFF
>few|13|TRBV5-4|TRBD2|TRBJ2-1
TGTGCCCCTGGGACTAGCGGGCGCAATGAGCAGTTCTTC
CAPGTSGRNEQFF
>.|14|TRBV27|TRBD1|TRBJ1-1
TGTGCCAGCAGTCGGACGGACAGGGGGCCTGAAGCTTTCTTT
CASSRTDRGPEAFF
>.|18|TRBV5-5|TRBD1|TRBJ2-5
TGTGCCAGCAGCTTGGACATCGCGACAGGGTCACTCCAAGAGACCCAGTACTTC
CASSLDIATGSLQETQYF
>once|15|TRBV2|.|TRBJ2-3
TGTGCCAGCCGAGTCGGGGGGCGCGAAGGGGATACGCAGTATTTT
CASRVGGREGDTQYF
>few|14|TRBV5-4|.|TRBJ2-5
TGTGCCAGCAGCTTGGGGCTTCAGGGCCAGACCCAGTACTTC
CASSLGLQGQTQYF
>.|13|TRBV7-3|TRBD1|TRBJ2-7
TGTGCCAGCAGCCCCCAGACAGGGTACGAGCAGTACTTC
CASSPQTGYEQYF
>.|18|TRBV9|TRBD2|TRBJ2-5
TGTGCCAGCAGCGCCGGGACTAGCGGGGGGGCCTCTCAAGAGACCCAGTACTTC
CASSAGTSGGASQETQYF
>.|12|TRBV14|.|TRBJ1-3
TGTGCCAGCAGCCCCAGCCGAAACACCATATATTTT
CASSPSRNTIYF
>once|13|TRBV28|.|TRBJ2-5
TGTGCCAGCAGTTTAACTCGTAGGGGGGCCCAGTACTTC
CASSLTRRGAQYF
>.|12|TRBV19|.|TRBJ1-5
TGTGCCAGCAATTCCCGGGATCAGCCCCAGCATTTT
CASNSRDQPQHF
>.|14|TRBV6-5|TRBD2|TRBJ2-3
TGTGCCAGCAAAGCGGGAGGCCGCACAGATACGCAGTATTTT
CASKAGGRTDTQYF
>.|17|TRBV27|.|TRBJ1-6
.
CASSSSVGLLGGSPLHF
>.|13|TRBV7-2|.|TRBJ2-5
TGTGCCAGCAGCTTAGGCAGGGGAGAGACCCAGTACTTC
CASSLGRGETQYF
>.|12|TRBV28|.|TRBJ1-2
TGTGCCAGCCAGGACGGAATCTATGGCTACACCTTC
CASQDGIYGYTF
>.|13|TRBV18|.|TRBJ1-1
TGTGCCAGCTCACCCCAGCATAACACTGAAGCTTTCTTT
CASSPQHNTEAFF
>few|14|TRBV30|TRBD1|TRBJ1-2
TGTGCCTGGACGTTGACAGGGGGGAGCTATGGCTACACCTTC
CAWTLTGGSYGYTF
>once|15|TRBV18|TRBD1|TRBJ1-2
TGTGCCAGCTCACCAAACGACAGGGTTGACTATGGCTACACCTTC
CASSPNDRVDYGYTF
>.|12|TRBV11-2|.|TRBJ2-2
TGTGCCAGCAGCCTCCTAGTCGGGGAGCTGTTTTTT
CASSLLVGELFF
>.|16|TRBV19|.|TRBJ2-6
TGTGCCAGTAACACGGGGGGCGACTCTGGGGCCAACGTCCTGACTTTC
CASNTGGDSGANVLTF
>.|13|TRBV6-1|.|TRBJ2-7
TGTGCCAGCAGTGAATTTGGCTCCTACGAGCAGTACTTC
CASSEFGSYEQYF
>.|14|TRBV19|TRBD2|TRBJ2-2
TGTGCCAGTAGTATTCGGGAGGGAATCGGGGAGCTGTTTTTT
CASSIREGIGELFF
>.|10|TRBV6-1|.|TRBJ2-6
TGTGCCAGCAGTGTGGGTGTCCTGACTTTC
CASSVGVLTF
>.|16|TRBV6-5|TRBD1|TRBJ2-7
TGTGCCAGCAGTTCCTATATAGAACAGGGGCGGTACGAGCAGTACTTC
CASSSYIEQGRYEQYF
>.|13|TRBV11-2|.|TRBJ2-3
TGTGCCAGCAGCTGGAGGACGGCAGATACGCAGTATTTT
CASSWRTADTQYF
>once|12|TRBV5-1|.|TRBJ2-1
TGCGCCAGCAGCTCGTCGATAAATGAGCAGTTCTTC
CASSSSINEQFF
>.|13|TRBV6-1|.|TRBJ2-7
TGTGCCAGCAGTGAACGCGGTACGGCCGAGCAGTACTTC
CASSERGTAEQYF
>many|14|TRBV7-9|.|TRBJ2-5
TGTGCCAGCAGCTTAGTGGCGGGTCCCGAGACCCAGTACTTC
CASSLVAGPETQYF
>.|14|TRBV5-1|.|TRBJ1-4
TGCGCCAGCAGCTCGTCGGGGGGGAGTGAAAAACTGTTTTTT
CASSSSGGSEKLFF
>few|14|TRBV28|TRBD1|TRBJ1-1
TGTGCCAGCAGTTCACCACAGGGGCGGATGGAGGCTTTCTTT
CASSSPQGRMEAFF
>once|18|TRBV19|.|TRBJ1-5
TGTGCCAGTAGTATATTCGGGACGGACCTTTATAGCAATCAGCCCCAGCATTTT
CASSIFGTDLYSNQPQHF
>.|15|TRBV11-3|.|TRBJ1-3
TGTGCCAGCAGCTTAGATCATGGAGGGGTGAACACCATATATTTT
CASSLDHGGVNTIYF
>.|13|TRBV29-1|TRBD1|TRBJ2-7
TGCAGCGAAGCCGGGACAGATGACTACGAGCAGTACTTC
CSEAGTDDYEQYF
>.|14|TRBV5-1|.|TRBJ2-5
TGCGCCAGCAGCCATGGGAGCGGAGAAGAGACCCAGTACTTC
CASSHGSGEETQYF
>.|13|TRBV27|.|TRBJ2-5
TGTGCCAGCAGTTCCCTAGCAGCAGAGACCCAGTACTTC
CASSSLAAETQYF
>.|15|TRBV5-1|.|TRBJ1-1
TGCGCCAGCAGCTTGGGTCCGGTGAAGGGCACTGAAGCTTTCTTT
CASSLGPVKGTEAFF
>few|15|TRBV9|TRBD1|TRBJ1-2
TGTGCCAGCCACCCCGGGACAGGGACCAACTATGGCTACACCTTC
CASHPGTGTNYGYTF
>.|16|TRBV6-4|TRBD1|TRBJ2-4
TGTGCCAGCAGTCCCCGGGACAGGACCTCCCTAAACATTCAGTACTTC
CASSPRDRTSLNIQYF
>.|15|TRBV11-2|TRBD1|TRBJ2-2
TGTGCCAGCAGCTTAAGGGGCAGGGGGACCGGGGAGCTGTTTTTT
CASSLRGRGTGELFF
>.|15|TRBV6-6|.|TRBJ2-1
TGTGCCAGCAGCAAGCCGTCGAGCTCCTACAATGAGCAGTTCTTC
CASSKPSSSYNEQFF
>.|16|TRBV11-2|TRBD2|TRBJ2-7
TGTGCCAGCAGCTTAGTTCAAGCGGGAGGAGACTACGAGCAGTACTTC
CASSLVQAGGDYEQYF
>.|14|TRBV5-1|.|TRBJ2-2
TGCGCCAGCAACCTAGCAGAGAACACCGGGGAGCTGTTTTTT
CASNLAENTGELFF
>.|15|TRBV5-1|.|TRBJ1-2
TGCGCCAGCAGCCCCTACGGTGGGGCGGATTATGGCTACACCTTC
CASSPYGGADYGYTF
>.|15|TRBV9|TRBD2|TRBJ2-7
TGTGCCAGCAGCGTAGACGGGAGGGCCTCCTACGAGCAGTACTTC
CASSVDGRASYEQYF
>few|10|TRBV5-1|.|TRBJ1-2
TGCGCCAGCAGCGGTGAGGGCTACACCTTC
CASSGEGYTF
>.|12|TRBV5-1|.|TRBJ2-7
TGCGCCAGCAGCGCTAGCTTACGCGAGCAGTACTTC
CASSASLREQYF
>.|17|TRBV5-3|TRBD1|TRBJ2-6
TGTGCCAGAAGTCTGGGACAGGGGAACATTTGGGCCAACGTCCTGACTTTC
CARSLGQGNIWANVLTF
>few|15|TRBV7-9|.|TRBJ1-1
TGTGCCAGCAGCTTATTTTCCGGGTCGCACACTGAAGCTTTCTTT
CASSLFSGSHTEAFF